The sample holds one count of the clone carrying this T cell receptor (beta chain). This specimen belongs to a study of T cells in Graves' hyperthyroidism and ophthalmopathy. Background on the study: Any treatment followed the collection of peripheral blood at initial diagnosis.

CDR3 length: 22 residues. CDR1 is SGHTA and CDR2 is FQGNSA in the germline V gene. V lost 4 bases to trimming and J lost 0 bases; unmatched junction nucleotides: 17. For ophthalmopathy patients, the Clinical Activity Score was at least 3 and the NOSPECS grade at least 4; duration was under 3 months. RNA transcripts provided the source from which TCR beta CDR3 regions were amplified. First-round RT-PCR with HTBI primers amplified the TCR CDR3 region. TCRdb reanalysed the multiplex PCR reads using MiXCR and keeps one entry per CDR3 protein. The table lists fewer than 750,000 distinct CDR3 sequences, 14% of them singletons.

The sequence was collected from a woman between 50 and 59 years old with Graves' ophthalmopathy. The sample consisted of blood. The V call is TRBV7-2, the J call TRBJ2-1; 14 bases fit TRBD2. Written as DNA, the CDR3 is TGTGCCAGCAGCTCACGGACTAGCGGGGGGCCCAGAGTCTCAAGCTCCTACAATGAGCAGTTCTTC. Translated, it gives CASSSRTSGGPRVSSSYNEQFF.